The entry below describes one T cell receptor (beta chain). Antigen unknown. This sample is drawn from a study of cytomegalovirus exposure and HLA in healthy donors. Across the whole study: Researchers previously reported finding 90 million to 130 million unique TCR beta sequences from approximately 190 million T cells.

PCR amplification relied on 60 Vbeta primers (plus 13 Jbeta primers). Using immunoSEQ multiplex PCR, the repertoire was profiled, and TCRdb retains in-frame clones only, with some absent. Of about 59,000 clones listed, 83% are singletons. Study-level points and caveats: The sole available immune exposure information was CMV serostatus. Investigators reported some 150 TCR beta chains as tied to cytomegalovirus. HLA alleles showed associations with 16,951 TCR beta sequences in a later analysis, at a 0.05 false discovery rate.

The clonotype originates from a human donor in good health. The sample taken for sequencing was PBMCs.

The CDR3 sequence is CASSQEQVNEQFF. CDR3 sequence (DNA): TGCGCCAGCAGCCAAGAACAGGTCAATGAGCAGTTCTTC. V is TRBV4-1 and J is TRBJ2-1, with D perhaps TRBD1 (5 bases). Trimming took off 0 bases at V and 6 bases at J, with 6 bases between the two ends. The CDR3 has 13 residues. Germline V lookup: CDR1 MGHRA, CDR2 YSYEKL.